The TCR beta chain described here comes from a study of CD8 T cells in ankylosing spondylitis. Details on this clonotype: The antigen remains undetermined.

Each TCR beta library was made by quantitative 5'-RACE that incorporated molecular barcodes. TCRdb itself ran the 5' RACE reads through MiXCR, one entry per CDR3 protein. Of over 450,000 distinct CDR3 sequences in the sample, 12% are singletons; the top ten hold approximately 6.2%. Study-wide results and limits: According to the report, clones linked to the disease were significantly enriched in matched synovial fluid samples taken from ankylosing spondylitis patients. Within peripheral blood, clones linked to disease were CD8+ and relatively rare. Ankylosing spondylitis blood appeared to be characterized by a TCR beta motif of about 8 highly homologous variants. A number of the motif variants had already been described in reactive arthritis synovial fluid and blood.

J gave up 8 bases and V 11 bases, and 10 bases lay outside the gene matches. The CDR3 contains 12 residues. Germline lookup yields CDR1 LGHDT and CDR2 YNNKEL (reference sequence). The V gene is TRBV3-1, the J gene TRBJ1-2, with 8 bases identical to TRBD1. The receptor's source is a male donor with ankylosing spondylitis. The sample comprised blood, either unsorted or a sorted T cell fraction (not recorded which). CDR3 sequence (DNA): TGTGCCGGAAGAGACAGGGGAGGAGGCTACACCTTC. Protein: CAGRDRGGGYTF.